A selection of T cell receptor beta chains follows, all from one sample in a study of blood T cell repertoires in COVID-19. Assay: immunoSEQ multiplex PCR; the TCRdb copy retains only in-frame clones and omits some. The sample carries over 200,000 clones, over 75% recorded once. The sequenced sample consisted of peripheral blood. The receptors here all came from a man in his forties with active or convalescent COVID-19. The CDR3 runs from the conserved cysteine through the conserved F or W. D genes are given only for firm matches. For some rows the clone size is stated as once, few or many, or as a class when expanded; others skip it.

NA	TRBJ1-2	TRBV27	NA	CASSFAGLSGYTF	TGTGCCAGCAGTTTCGCAGGGTTGTCGGGCTACACCTTC
NA	TRBJ1-3	TRBV2	NA	CASSPEGNTIYF	TGTGCCAGCTCTCCCGAGGGAAACACCATATATTTT
NA	TRBJ1-1	TRBV11-1	TRBD1	CASSIAGTVNTEAFF	TGTGCCAGCAGCATAGCGGGGACAGTGAACACTGAAGCTTTCTTT
NA	TRBJ2-7	TRBV29-1	NA	CSAGGGANEQYF	TGCAGCGCAGGGGGAGGGGCCAACGAGCAGTACTTC
NA	TRBJ1-2	TRBV4-2	NA	CASSQDSTGSNYGYTF	TGTGCCAGCAGCCAAGATAGCACGGGATCTAACTATGGCTACACCTTC
NA	TRBJ1-2	TRBV18	NA	CASSPGAGTNYGYTF	TGTGCCAGCTCACCAGGGGCAGGAACTAACTATGGCTACACCTTC
NA	TRBJ2-1	TRBV12-5	TRBD1	CASSPRWQGVGEQFF	TGTGCTAGTTCCCCCAGGTGGCAGGGGGTCGGGGAGCAGTTCTTC
NA	TRBJ1-1	TRBV6-5	TRBD1	CASRDRGVDTEAFF	TGTGCCAGCAGGGACAGGGGAGTCGACACTGAAGCTTTCTTT
NA	TRBJ2-3	TRBV11-2	TRBD1	CASSLERTGVDTQYF	TGTGCCAGCAGCTTAGAAAGGACAGGGGTCGATACGCAGTATTTT
NA	TRBJ1-1	TRBV27	TRBD1	CASSLLQGAAFF	TGTGCCAGCAGTCTCTTACAGGGGGCGGCTTTCTTT
NA	TRBJ1-4	TRBV6-5	TRBD1	CATRRQGFNEKLFF	TGTGCCACCCGGCGACAGGGATTTAATGAAAAACTGTTTTTT
NA	TRBJ1-1	TRBV5-1	NA	CASSLVAGRAEAFF	TGCGCCAGCAGCTTGGTGGCGGGAAGGGCTGAAGCTTTCTTT
once	TRBJ2-7	TRBV6-5	TRBD1	CASTLYRTGTHEQYF	TGTGCCAGCACTCTATATAGGACAGGGACCCACGAGCAGTACTTC
NA	TRBJ2-2	TRBV7-9	TRBD2	CASSTSGSGTGELFF	TGTGCCAGCAGTACAAGCGGGAGTGGCACCGGGGAGCTGTTTTTT
NA	TRBJ2-7	TRBV7-9	NA	CASSISYEQYF	TGTGCCAGCAGCATTTCATACGAGCAGTACTTC
NA	TRBJ1-1	TRBV5-6	TRBD1	CASSLLQGFGTEAFF	TGTGCCAGCAGCTTGCTACAGGGGTTCGGAACTGAAGCTTTCTTT
NA	TRBJ1-6	TRBV9	TRBD1	CASSPTGGRGNSPLHF	TGTGCCAGCAGCCCGACAGGGGGCAGGGGGAATTCACCCCTCCACTTT
few	TRBJ2-1	TRBV24-1	TRBD1	CATPSGGLPKPNEQFF	TGTGCCACCCCTTCAGGGGGCTTACCAAAACCCAATGAGCAGTTCTTC
NA	TRBJ1-5	TRBV18	NA	CASSKGRDSNQPQHF	TGTGCCAGCTCGAAGGGCAGGGATAGCAATCAGCCCCAGCATTTT
NA	TRBJ2-1	TRBV12-3/TRBV12-4	NA	CASSGQSYNEQFF	TGTGCCAGCAGCGGACAGTCCTACAATGAGCAGTTCTTC
few	TRBJ1-1	TRBV11-3	NA	CASSAAGGTEAFF	TGTGCCAGCAGCGCCGCGGGGGGGACTGAAGCTTTCTTT
few	TRBJ1-5	TRBV19	NA	CASSTTGYSNQPQHF	TGTGCCAGTAGTACGACAGGCTATAGCAATCAGCCCCAGCATTTT
NA	TRBJ1-4	TRBV7-9	TRBD1	CASSPGTGGEKLFF	TGTGCCAGCAGCCCCGGGACAGGGGGTGAAAAACTGTTTTTT
NA	TRBJ2-7	TRBV5-4	TRBD2	CASSPGTSAYEQYF	TGTGCCAGCAGCCCCGGGACTAGCGCCTACGAGCAGTACTTC
NA	TRBJ1-4	TRBV7-9	NA	CASSPRQSTTNEKLFF	TGTGCCAGCAGCCCTCGACAGAGTACAACTAATGAAAAACTGTTTTTT
NA	TRBJ2-3	TRBV30	NA	CAWRAPRGSDTQYF	TGTGCCTGGAGGGCCCCCCGGGGGTCAGATACGCAGTATTTT
NA	TRBJ2-1	TRBV7-9	TRBD1	CASSLGTDHNEQFF	TGTGCCAGCAGCTTGGGGACAGACCACAATGAGCAGTTCTTC
NA	TRBJ2-7	TRBV6-5	NA	CASRIRGAVYEQYF	TGTGCCAGCAGGATTCGGGGGGCCGTCTACGAGCAGTACTTC
few	TRBJ1-2	TRBV4-1	TRBD1	CASSQDGTGRIYGYTF	TGCGCCAGCAGCCAAGATGGGACAGGGAGAATCTATGGCTACACCTTC
NA	TRBJ1-1	TRBV13	NA	CASIQDSNTEAFF	TGTGCCAGCATCCAGGACAGCAACACTGAAGCTTTCTTT
NA	TRBJ1-4	TRBV4-2	TRBD1	CASSQDRVGGDGEKLFF	TGTGCCAGCAGCCAAGATCGGGTAGGGGGCGACGGTGAAAAACTGTTTTTT
once	TRBJ2-3	TRBV7-3	NA	CASSSGVTTDTQYF	TGTGCCAGCAGCTCAGGGGTAACCACAGATACGCAGTATTTT
NA	TRBJ1-2	TRBV6-2/TRBV6-3	NA	CASSSTASDTQIYGYTF	TGTGCCAGCAGTTCGACAGCGTCCGACACCCAAATTTATGGCTACACCTTC
NA	TRBJ1-2	TRBV28	NA	CASSAPGLNGYTF	TGTGCCAGCAGTGCGCCCGGGTTGAATGGCTACACCTTC